The entry below gives a single T cell receptor beta chain sequence along with its context. Its specific antigen is unknown. Per-base quality was not reported, and no clone a single base away is much larger than it. The data derive from a study of shared clonotypes between healthy human individuals (dated by TCRdb to the early 2020s). Regarding the complete study: Three men and a couple of women, aged 18 to 49 years, made up the cohort. For each donor, CD4 naive and CD4 memory were each given three plates, CD8 naive was given two plates, and CD8 memory was given one plate. To estimate repertoire size and how much clonotypes are shared between individuals, the study performed deep sequencing of blood TCR repertoires from roughly five healthy adults. Different laboratories and diverse techniques were used to prepare libraries and sequence TCR repertoires, to increase sequencing depth and limit assay-specific biases. Per donor, leukapheresis produced somewhere between about 0.94 and 8.9 billion PBMCs.

Overall results and qualifications from the work: Estimated clonotype richness was generally larger for naive than for memory subsets. Higher generation probabilities were observed for clonotypes shared by all four sorted-subset donors than for non-shared clonotypes. The genetic and exposure-history diversity represented was limited by the small number of donors. Based on pairwise subsampling, the degree of clonotype sharing among donors was expected to be affected by sequencing depth. Even with the large sequencing depth, rarefaction of the sorted-subset datasets indicated that sequencing was incomplete. Sampling was restricted to blood, and TCR repertoires in tissue are likely to differ from TCR repertoires in blood. Sharing across a few donors was observed for roughly 5% of naive CD4, around 3.5% of naive CD8, over 2% of memory CD4, and roughly 0.4% of memory CD8 clonotypes.

Donors were healthy HIV-negative adults with no recently reported acute infections or vaccinations. Every donor was a Caucasian adult residing in Nashville, Tennessee, USA. CD4+ T cells were enriched by magnetic negative selection; naive cells were then positively selected on CD45RA, and the negative fraction formed the memory subset. Blood was obtained by leukapheresis, after which PBMCs were separated by Ficoll-Histopaque density gradient centrifugation and cryopreserved in liquid nitrogen vapor phase. Analytical flow cytometry was used to check the purity and quantity of every magnetically sorted T cell population. Genomic DNA was isolated from each sorted fraction and quantified by UV absorbance on a Nanodrop 2000c. Using the deep immunoSEQ assay, multiplex PCR amplified TCR CDR3 regions from genomic DNA. Genomic DNA extracted from each cell subset was distributed evenly over all wells of several immunoSEQ 96-well plates, and each plate served as one replicate. For sorted subsets, each replicate PCR was loaded with about 0.2 ug genomic DNA, equivalent to about 30,000 T cell genomes. Purified libraries were quantified with a Qubit 3.0 fluorometer, sized on a Bioanalyzer 2100, and re-quantified with the KAPA Library Quantification kit. Each immunoSEQ 96-well plate was sequenced on its own single-read 150-cycle Illumina NextSeq 550 flow cell. From the authors' description of their analysis: Because the immunoSEQ output held only junctional sequences and lacked quality scores, the filtering could not match the filtering applied to full-length reads. Sequences were annotated with PyIR, a Python wrapper for IgBLAST v1.9, using IMGT germline references to assign V/J genes and CDR3. Reads with weak V/J assignments (E-value above 1e-6), missing CDR3, stop codons, out-of-frame junctions, or ambiguous translated residues were removed. V3J clonotypes were defined by identical inferred V gene, J gene, and CDR3 amino acid sequence. Percentage overlap between repertoires was computed as shared unique clonotypes divided by the size of the smaller repertoire. Repertoire richness was assessed with RTK rarefaction, the Chao1 estimator, and Recon v2.1 estimates of unobserved clonotypes. For all TCRbeta clonotypes obtained by the gDNA method from several donors, generation probabilities were computed with OLGA. The table comes from immuneACCESS by way of TCRdb, which keeps in-frame sequences with V and J called. Part of the clones is missing from these tables; in studies checked, under half for an unresolved V gene and the rest for unknown reasons. The D gene and trimming were derived from the DNA, and the V and J assignments and clone size from that table. This sample holds 2 million to 2.5 million clones; more than 90% were observed only once. The ten top clones hold roughly 0.13% of the sample.

The germline V gene encodes CDR1 SGHRS and CDR2 YFSETQ. From cysteine to phenylalanine, the CDR3 is 15 amino acids long. Only the CDR3 DNA stays, 45 bases, in frame from base 1. V is pared back by 0 bases and J by 5 bases, with 14 bases lying between the germline termini. This receptor was taken from a man between 18 and 35 years old in good health. The V and J segments used are TRBV5-1 and TRBJ2-5, with the D call perhaps TRBD1 or TRBD2, each one matching 5 bases. The specimen sequenced was naive CD4+ T cells sorted from blood. The cell subset or site label on this specimen signifies: CD45RA+ positively selected. The DNA sequence follows: TGCGCCAGCAGCTTGGTTGGGACGACGGGGGAGACCCAGTACTTC. This codes for CASSLVGTTGETQYF.